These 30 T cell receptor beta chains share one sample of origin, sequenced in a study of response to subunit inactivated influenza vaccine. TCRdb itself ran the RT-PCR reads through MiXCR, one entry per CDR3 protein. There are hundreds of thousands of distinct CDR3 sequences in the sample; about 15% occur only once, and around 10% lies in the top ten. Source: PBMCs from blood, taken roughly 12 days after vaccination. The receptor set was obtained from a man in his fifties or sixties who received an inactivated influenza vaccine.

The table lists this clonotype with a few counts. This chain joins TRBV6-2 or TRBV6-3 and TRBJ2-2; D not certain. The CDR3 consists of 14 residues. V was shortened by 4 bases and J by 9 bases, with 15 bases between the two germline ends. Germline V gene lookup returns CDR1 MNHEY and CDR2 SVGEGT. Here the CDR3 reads CASSSSGPRRELFF. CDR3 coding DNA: TGTGCCAGCAGTTCTTCCGGGCCTCGTCGGGAGCTGTTTTTT.

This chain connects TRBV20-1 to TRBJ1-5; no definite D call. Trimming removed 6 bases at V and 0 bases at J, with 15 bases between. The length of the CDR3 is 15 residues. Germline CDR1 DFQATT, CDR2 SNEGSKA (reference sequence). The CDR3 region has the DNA TGCAGTGCCCAGCTGGGAACTATTAGCAATCAGCCCCAGCATTTT. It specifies CSAQLGTISNQPQHF.

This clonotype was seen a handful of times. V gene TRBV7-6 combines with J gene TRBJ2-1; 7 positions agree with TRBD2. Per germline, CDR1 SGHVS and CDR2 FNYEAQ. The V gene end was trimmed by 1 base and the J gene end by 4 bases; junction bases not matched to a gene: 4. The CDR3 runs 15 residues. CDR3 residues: CASSLVREEYNEQFF. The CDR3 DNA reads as TGTGCCAGCAGCTTAGTCCGGGAGGAGTACAATGAGCAGTTCTTC. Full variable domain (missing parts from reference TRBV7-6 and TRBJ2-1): GAGVSQSPRYKVTKRGQDVALRCDPISGHVSLYWYRQALGQGPEFLTYFNYEAQQDKSGLPNDRFSAERPEGSISTLTIQRTEQRDSAMYRCASSLVREEYNEQFFGPGTRLTVL.

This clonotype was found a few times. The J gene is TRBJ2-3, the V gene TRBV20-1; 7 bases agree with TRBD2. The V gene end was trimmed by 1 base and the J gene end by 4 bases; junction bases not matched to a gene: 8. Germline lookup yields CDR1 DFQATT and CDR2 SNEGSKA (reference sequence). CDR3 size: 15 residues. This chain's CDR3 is CSARGTSRVPDTQYF. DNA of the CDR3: TGCAGTGCTAGAGGGACTAGTCGGGTGCCAGATACGCAGTATTTT.

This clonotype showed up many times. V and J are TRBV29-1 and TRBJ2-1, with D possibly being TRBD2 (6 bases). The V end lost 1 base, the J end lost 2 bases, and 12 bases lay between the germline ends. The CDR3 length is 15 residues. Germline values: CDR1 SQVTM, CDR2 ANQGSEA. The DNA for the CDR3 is TGCAGCGTTGAAGTGCGGGACCAGCCCTACAATGAGCAGTTCTTC. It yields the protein CSVEVRDQPYNEQFF.

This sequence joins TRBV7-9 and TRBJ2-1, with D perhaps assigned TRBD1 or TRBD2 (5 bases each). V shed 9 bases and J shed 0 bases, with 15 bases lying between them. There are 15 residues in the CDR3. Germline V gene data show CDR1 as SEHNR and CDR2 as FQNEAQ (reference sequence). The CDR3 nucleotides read TGTGCCAGTACCCGGGGCGCCAACTCCTACAATGAGCAGTTCTTC. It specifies CASTRGANSYNEQFF. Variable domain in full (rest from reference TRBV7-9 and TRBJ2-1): DTGVSQNPRHKITKRGQNVTFRCDPISEHNRLYWYRQTLGQGPEFLTYFQNEAQLEKSRLLSDRFSAERPKGSFSTLEIQRTEQGDSAMYLCASTRGANSYNEQFFGPGTRLTVL.

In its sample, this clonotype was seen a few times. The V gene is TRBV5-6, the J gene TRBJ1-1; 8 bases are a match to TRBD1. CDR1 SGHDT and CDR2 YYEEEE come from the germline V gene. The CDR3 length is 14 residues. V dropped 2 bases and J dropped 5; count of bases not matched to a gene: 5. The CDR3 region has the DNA TGTGCCAGCAGCTTCGTCCAGGGGGCGACTGAAGCTTTCTTT. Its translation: CASSFVQGATEAFF. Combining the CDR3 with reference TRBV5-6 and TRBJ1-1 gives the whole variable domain DAGVTQSPTHLIKTRGQQVTLRCSPKSGHDTVSWYQQALGQGPQFIFQYYEEEERQRGNFPDRFSGHQFPNYSSELNVNALLLGDSALYLCASSFVQGATEAFFGQGTRLTVV.

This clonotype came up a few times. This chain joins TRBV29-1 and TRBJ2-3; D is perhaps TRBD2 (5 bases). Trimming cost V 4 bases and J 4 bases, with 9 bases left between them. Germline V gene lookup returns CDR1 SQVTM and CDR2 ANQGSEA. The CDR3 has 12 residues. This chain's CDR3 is CSVVGVADTQYF. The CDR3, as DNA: TGCAGCGTTGTGGGAGTGGCAGATACGCAGTATTTT.

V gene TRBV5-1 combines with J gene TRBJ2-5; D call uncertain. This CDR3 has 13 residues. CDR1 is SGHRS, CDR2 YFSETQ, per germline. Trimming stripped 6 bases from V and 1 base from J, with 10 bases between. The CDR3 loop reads CASKIAPQETQYF. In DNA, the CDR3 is TGCGCCAGCAAGATCGCCCCCCAAGAGACCCAGTACTTC.

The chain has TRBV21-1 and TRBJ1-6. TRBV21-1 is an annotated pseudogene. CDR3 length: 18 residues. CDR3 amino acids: CASSKAVQQGISNSPLHF. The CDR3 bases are TGTGCCAGCAGCAAAGCTGTACAGCAAGGAATAAGTAATTCACCCCTCCACTTT.

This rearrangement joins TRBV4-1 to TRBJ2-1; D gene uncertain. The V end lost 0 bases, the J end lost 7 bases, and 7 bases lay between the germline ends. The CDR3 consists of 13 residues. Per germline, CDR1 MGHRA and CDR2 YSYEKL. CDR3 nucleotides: TGCGCCAGCAGCCAAGATTGGTGGAATGAGCAGTTCTTC. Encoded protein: CASSQDWWNEQFF.

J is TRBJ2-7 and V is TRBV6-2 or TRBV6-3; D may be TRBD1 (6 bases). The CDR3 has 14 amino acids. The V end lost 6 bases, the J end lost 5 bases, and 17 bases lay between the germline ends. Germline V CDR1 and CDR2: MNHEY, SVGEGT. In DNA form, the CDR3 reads TGTGCCAGCAGAACGACAACAGGGACCCACGAGCAGTACTTC. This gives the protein CASRTTTGTHEQYF.

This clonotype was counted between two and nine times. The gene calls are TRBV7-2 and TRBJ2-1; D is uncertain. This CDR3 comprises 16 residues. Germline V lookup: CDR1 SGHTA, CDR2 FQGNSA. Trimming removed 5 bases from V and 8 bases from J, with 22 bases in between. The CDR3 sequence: CASSLLRSLVGHEQFF. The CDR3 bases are TGTGCCAGCAGCCTACTCAGGAGTTTAGTCGGGCATGAGCAGTTCTTC.

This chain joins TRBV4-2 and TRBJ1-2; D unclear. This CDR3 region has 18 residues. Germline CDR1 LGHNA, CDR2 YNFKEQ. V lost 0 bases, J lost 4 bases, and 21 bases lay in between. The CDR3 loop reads CASSQEVGRSAGGYGYTF. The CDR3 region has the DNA TGTGCCAGCAGCCAAGAAGTGGGCCGCTCCGCGGGTGGCTATGGCTACACCTTC.

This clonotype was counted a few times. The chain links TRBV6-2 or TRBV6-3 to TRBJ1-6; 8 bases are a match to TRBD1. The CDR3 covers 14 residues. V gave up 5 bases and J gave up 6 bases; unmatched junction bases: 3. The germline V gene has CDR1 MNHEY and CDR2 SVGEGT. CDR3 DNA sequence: TGTGCCAGCAGTCGACAGGGGCGTAATTCACCCCTCCACTTT. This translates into CASSRQGRNSPLHF.

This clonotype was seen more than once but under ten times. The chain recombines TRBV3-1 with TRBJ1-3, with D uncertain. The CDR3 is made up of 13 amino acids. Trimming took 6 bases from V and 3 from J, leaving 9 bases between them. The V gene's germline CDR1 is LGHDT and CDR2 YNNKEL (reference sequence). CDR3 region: CASSLQRGNTIYF. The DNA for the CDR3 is TGTGCCAGCAGTCTACAGCGTGGAAACACCATATATTTT.

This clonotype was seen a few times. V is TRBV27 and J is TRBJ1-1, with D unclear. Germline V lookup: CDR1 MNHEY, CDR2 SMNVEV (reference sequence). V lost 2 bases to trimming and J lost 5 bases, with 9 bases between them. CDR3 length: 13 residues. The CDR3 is CASSLIVQTEAFF. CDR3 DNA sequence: TGTGCCAGCAGTTTAATCGTCCAGACTGAAGCTTTCTTT.

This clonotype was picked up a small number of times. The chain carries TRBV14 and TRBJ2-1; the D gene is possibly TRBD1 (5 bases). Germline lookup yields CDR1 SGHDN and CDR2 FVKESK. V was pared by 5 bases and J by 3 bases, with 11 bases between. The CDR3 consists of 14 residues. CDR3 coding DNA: TGTGCCAGCAGCGGGGCAGGGTTCTACAATGAGCAGTTCTTC. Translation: CASSGAGFYNEQFF.

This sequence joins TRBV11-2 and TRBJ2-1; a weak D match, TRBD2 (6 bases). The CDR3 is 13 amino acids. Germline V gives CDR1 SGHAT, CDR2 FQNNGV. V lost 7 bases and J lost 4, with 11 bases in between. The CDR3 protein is CASTPSGYNEQFF. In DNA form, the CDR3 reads TGTGCCAGCACCCCAAGCGGGTACAATGAGCAGTTCTTC.

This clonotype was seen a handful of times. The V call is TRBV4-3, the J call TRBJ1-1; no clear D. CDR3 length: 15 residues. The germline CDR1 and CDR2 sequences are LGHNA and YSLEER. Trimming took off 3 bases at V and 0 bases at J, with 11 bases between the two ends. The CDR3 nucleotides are TGCGCCAGCAGCCAGGGAGGAAAGATGAACACTGAAGCTTTCTTT. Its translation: CASSQGGKMNTEAFF.

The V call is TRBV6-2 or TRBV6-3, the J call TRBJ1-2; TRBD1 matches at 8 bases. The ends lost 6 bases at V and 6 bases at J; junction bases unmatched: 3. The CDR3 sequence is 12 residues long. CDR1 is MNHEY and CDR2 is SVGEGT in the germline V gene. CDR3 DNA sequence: TGTGCCAGCAGGGCGACAGGGGATGGCTACACCTTC. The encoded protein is CASRATGDGYTF.

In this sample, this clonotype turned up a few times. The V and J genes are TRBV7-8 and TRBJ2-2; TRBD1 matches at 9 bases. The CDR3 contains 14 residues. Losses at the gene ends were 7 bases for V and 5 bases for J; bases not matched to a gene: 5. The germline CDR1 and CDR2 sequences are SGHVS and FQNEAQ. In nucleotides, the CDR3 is TGTGCCAGCAAAACAGGGGGCGTAACCGGGGAGCTGTTTTTT. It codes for CASKTGGVTGELFF.

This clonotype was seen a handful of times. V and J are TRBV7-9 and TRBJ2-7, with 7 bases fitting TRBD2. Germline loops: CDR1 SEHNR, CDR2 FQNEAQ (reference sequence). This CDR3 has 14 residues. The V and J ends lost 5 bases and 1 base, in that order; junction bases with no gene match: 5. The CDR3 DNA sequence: TGTGCCAGCAGCATTAGCGGGCGATCCTACGAGCAGTACTTC. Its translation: CASSISGRSYEQYF.

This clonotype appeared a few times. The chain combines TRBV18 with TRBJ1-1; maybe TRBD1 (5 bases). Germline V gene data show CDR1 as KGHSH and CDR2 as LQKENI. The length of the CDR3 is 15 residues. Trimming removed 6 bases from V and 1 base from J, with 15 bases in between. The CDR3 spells CASSDNHLQNTEAFF. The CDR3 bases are TGTGCCAGCTCGGACAACCATCTTCAGAACACTGAAGCTTTCTTT.

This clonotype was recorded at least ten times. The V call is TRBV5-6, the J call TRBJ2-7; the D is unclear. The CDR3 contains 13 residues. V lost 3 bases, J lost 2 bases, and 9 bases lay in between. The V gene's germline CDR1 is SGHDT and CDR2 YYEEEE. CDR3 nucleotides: TGTGCCAGCAGCTCGTGGCTGACCTACGAGCAGTACTTC. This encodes CASSSWLTYEQYF.

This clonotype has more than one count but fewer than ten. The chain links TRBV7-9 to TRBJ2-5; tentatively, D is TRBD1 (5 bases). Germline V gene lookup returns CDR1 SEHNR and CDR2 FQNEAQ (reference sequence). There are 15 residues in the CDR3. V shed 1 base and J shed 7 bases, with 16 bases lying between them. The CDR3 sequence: CASSLDGQRRGTQYF. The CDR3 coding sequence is TGTGCCAGCAGCTTAGATGGACAACGTCGCGGGACCCAGTACTTC.

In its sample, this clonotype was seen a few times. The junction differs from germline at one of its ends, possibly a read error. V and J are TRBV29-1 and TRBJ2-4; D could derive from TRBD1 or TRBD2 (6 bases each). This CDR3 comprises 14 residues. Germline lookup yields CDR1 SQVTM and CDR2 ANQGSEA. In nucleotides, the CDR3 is TGCAGCGCTGAACTGGGGGGCCGCGGAAACATTCAGTACTTC. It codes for CSAELGGRGNIQYF.

This CDR3 is CASSQTLHELNEQFF. The CDR3 bases are TGCGCCAGCAGCCAAACCTTACATGAACTTAATGAGCAGTTCTTC. The V and J genes are TRBV4-1 and TRBJ2-1; the D is unclear. CDR3 length: 15 residues. V was shortened by 2 bases and J by 7 bases, with 15 bases between the two germline ends. CDR1 is MGHRA, CDR2 YSYEKL, per germline.

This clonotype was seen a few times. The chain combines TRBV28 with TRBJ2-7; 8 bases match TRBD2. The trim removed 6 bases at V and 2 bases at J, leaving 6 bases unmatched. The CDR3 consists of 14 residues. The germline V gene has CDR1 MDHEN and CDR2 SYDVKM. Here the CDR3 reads CASRSGTRTYEQYF. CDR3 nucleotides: TGTGCCAGCAGGTCCGGGACTAGGACCTACGAGCAGTACTTC. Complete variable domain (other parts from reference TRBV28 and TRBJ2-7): DVKVTQSSRYLVKRTGEKVFLECVQDMDHENMFWYRQDPGLGLRLIYFSYDVKMKEKGDIPEGYSVSREKKERFSLILESASTNQTSMYLCASRSGTRTYEQYFGPGTRLTVT.

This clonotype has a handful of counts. This CDR3 reads CASSHQEGVRGYTF. The CDR3 DNA is TGTGCCAGCAGCCACCAAGAGGGAGTGCGTGGCTACACCTTC. This chain joins TRBV3-1 and TRBJ1-2; unclear D gene. Germline-derived CDR1 and CDR2 are LGHDT and YNNKEL (reference sequence). The ends were cut back, 3 bases at V and 7 bases at J, with 15 bases in the middle. The CDR3 length is 14 residues.